This TCR beta chain was identified in a study of graft-versus-host responses after intestinal transplantation. As for the study in general: Once they had received anti-thymocyte globulin induction, all recipients took tacrolimus and steroids for around three years. Findings and caveats of the study: Peak levels of circulating GvH clones tracked with early post-transplant HvG declines. Graft-donor T cell macrochimerism in patients accompanied high graft-versus-host to host-versus-graft clonal ratios in allografts.

V shed 5 bases and J shed 3 bases, with 5 bases lying between them. The CDR3 has 11 amino acids. Germline V gene sequence: CDR1 MGHDK, CDR2 SYGVNS. In the case of this clone: Its antigen is not identified.

TCRdb's copy holds only in-frame clones and misses some; the assay was immunoSEQ multiplex PCR. The sample shows 150,000 or so clones, roughly 91% of them seen only once. This specimen was unstimulated CD4+ T cells sorted from spleen or lymph node cells, taken before intestinal transplant. V gene TRBV25-1 combines with J gene TRBJ2-7; the D is unclear. This receptor was obtained from a human donor who received an intestinal transplant. The CDR3 sequence: CASSRSYEQYF. CDR3 sequence (DNA): TGTGCCAGCAGTCGAAGCTACGAGCAGTACTTC.